This TCR beta chain stems from a study of vaccination and CD4 T cells after COVID-19. For the study at large: Overlapping peptides covering the spike proteins of SARS-CoV-2, HCoV-NL63, HCoV-OC43 and HCoV-229E were added to stimulate cells.

The CDR3 runs 15 residues. V was clipped by 0 bases and J by 2 bases, with 11 bases between them. Researchers used the Oncomine TCR Beta short-read assay to sequence DNA from cultured CD4+ T cells. TCRdb re-derived calls from the PCR reads in MiXCR, one entry per CDR3 protein. The table records 25,000 to 30,000 distinct CDR3 sequences, roughly a third of them present only once. In regard to this clonotype: Its target is unknown.

Time point meaning: late sampling 161 to 241 days after vaccination in a few convalescent patients. Treatment indicated: roughly ten-day PBMC culture with coronavirus spike peptide pools or control peptides (ViraFEST assay). The chain employs TRBV23-1 and TRBJ2-7, with D tentatively TRBD2 (5 bases). TRBV23-1 is annotated as an ORF whose role is uncertain. This receptor was identified in a human donor who had recovered from COVID-19. Sequencing used CD4+ T cells from blood, cultured in vitro, obtained about 7 months after SARS-CoV-2 vaccination. CDR3 protein: CASSQSQRRTYEQYF. Here the CDR3 DNA reads TGCGCCAGCAGTCAATCCCAGCGGAGAACCTACGAGCAGTACTTC.